A single sample gave rise to the 13 T cell receptor beta chains below, sequenced in a study of blood T cell repertoires in COVID-19. The method was immunoSEQ multiplex PCR; TCRdb's version includes in-frame clones alone and lacks a portion of them. This table holds about 310,000 clones, around 91% found once. The specimen was PBMCs or T cells enriched from blood (not recorded which). These receptors all stem from a woman between 35 and 50 years old who had recovered from COVID-19.

This chain links TRBV18 with TRBJ1-6, with 7 nucleotides matching TRBD1. The length of the CDR3 is 14 residues. V gave up 3 bases and J gave up 7 bases; unmatched junction bases: 3. Germline loops: CDR1 KGHSH, CDR2 LQKENI. The CDR3 DNA is TGTGCCAGCTCACCTGCAGGGGGGAATTCACCCCTCCACTTT. Translated: CASSPAGGNSPLHF.

The genes are TRBV9 and TRBJ1-2; TRBD1 aligns across 7 bases. The CDR3 sequence is 13 residues long. CDR1 SGDLS and CDR2 YYNGEE come from the germline V gene. The junction had 6 bases not matched to a gene; V was cut back by 5 bases and J by 5 bases. DNA of the CDR3: TGTGCCAGCAGTGACAGGGCTCGGTATGGCTACACCTTC. Its translation: CASSDRARYGYTF.

V gene TRBV12-3 or TRBV12-4 combines with J gene TRBJ2-7; TRBD2 might be the D (5 bases). The germline V and J ends were trimmed by 9 bases and 5 bases, with 14 bases remaining between them. CDR3 length: 12 residues. The CDR3 sequence: CARLDSGNEQYF. CDR3 DNA sequence: TGTGCCAGACTAGACTCGGGGAACGAGCAGTACTTC.

This clone has only one observation. The chain links TRBV5-5 to TRBJ1-6; D not certain. The CDR3 covers 14 residues. CDR1 is SGHKS, CDR2 YYEKEE, per germline (reference sequence). The ends were cut back, 0 bases at V and 2 bases at J, with 3 bases in the middle. In nucleotides, the CDR3 is TGTGCCAGCAGCTTGGCAGCCTATAATTCACCCCTCCACTTT. It codes for CASSLAAYNSPLHF.

The chain joins TRBV3-1 (or the pseudogene TRBV3-2) to TRBJ1-1; D remains ambiguous. This CDR3 comprises 12 residues. Germline CDR1 and CDR2: LGHDT and YNNKEL (reference sequence). The V and J ends lost 5 bases and 6 bases respectively, with 10 bases between them. The CDR3 DNA reads as TGTGCCAGCAGCACTTACGGGGCTGAAGCTTTCTTT. Its translation: CASSTYGAEAFF.

Here the CDR3 DNA reads TGTGCCAGCAGCCGCCGGGACAGGGGAGTAGGAGGCTACACCTTC. This codes for CASSRRDRGVGGYTF. The rearrangement joins TRBV6-5 to TRBJ1-2, with 10 bases matching TRBD1. From germline, CDR1 is MNHEY and CDR2 SVGAGI. The CDR3 is made up of 15 amino acids. J was trimmed by 8 bases and V by 6 bases; bases with no gene match: 12.

The chain employs TRBV27 and TRBJ2-7; TRBD1 matches at 9 bases. The CDR3 sequence is 13 residues long. The germline V gene has CDR1 MNHEY and CDR2 SMNVEV (reference sequence). V shed 7 bases and J 5 bases; nucleotides not matched to a gene: 6. In nucleotides, the CDR3 is TGTGCCAGCACCCTCGGGACAGGGAACGAGCAGTACTTC. Translation gives CASTLGTGNEQYF.

The chain employs TRBV24-1 and TRBJ2-5; TRBD1 aligns across 8 bases. Germline V gives CDR1 KGHDR, CDR2 SFDVKD. The CDR3 has 13 amino acids. Losses at the gene ends were 5 bases for V and 5 bases for J; bases not matched to a gene: 3. The CDR3 spells CATSVTGGETQYF. CDR3 sequence (DNA): TGTGCCACCAGTGTAACAGGGGGGGAGACCCAGTACTTC.

The V and J genes are TRBV11-3 and TRBJ1-1; 11 bases align to TRBD1. Germline values: CDR1 SGHNT, CDR2 YENEEA. V lost 4 bases to trimming and J lost 1 base; unmatched junction nucleotides: 11. CDR3 size: 18 residues. In DNA form, the CDR3 reads TGTGCCAGCAGCTATATCCCAGGACAGGGGGCTTCGAACACTGAAGCTTTCTTT. Protein: CASSYIPGQGASNTEAFF.

The rearrangement joins TRBV27 to TRBJ1-1, with 9 bases matching TRBD1. The junction had 5 bases not matched to a gene; V was cut back by 3 bases and J by 3 bases. The germline CDR1 and CDR2 sequences are MNHEY and SMNVEV (reference sequence). This CDR3 region has 15 residues. The CDR3 DNA follows: TGTGCCAGCAGTTTGGACAGGGGAGAGTACACTGAAGCTTTCTTT. It is translated as CASSLDRGEYTEAFF.

In its sample, this clone was seen a few times. The V and J genes are TRBV11-3 and TRBJ1-1, with 7 nucleotides matching TRBD1. The CDR3 is 15 residues long. Germline assignment: CDR1 SGHNT and CDR2 YENEEA. Losses at the gene ends were 1 base for V and 1 base for J; bases not matched to a gene: 3. The CDR3 sequence is CASSLGRQGNTEAFF. CDR3 coding DNA: TGTGCCAGCAGCTTAGGCCGACAGGGGAACACTGAAGCTTTCTTT.

As concerns this clone: The sample carries other DNA sequences with the same CDR3. This chain connects TRBV30 to TRBJ2-1; tentatively, D is TRBD2 (6 bases). CDR1 is GTSNPN, CDR2 SVGIG, per germline (reference sequence). V lost 0 bases, J lost 8 bases, and 8 bases lay in between. This CDR3 is built from 12 residues. CDR3 sequence (DNA): TGTGCCTGGAGTGTACGCGGGGATGAGCAGTTCTTC. Its protein product is CAWSVRGDEQFF.

The V call is TRBV19, the J call TRBJ2-7; tentative D call: TRBD2 (6 bases). The germline V and J ends were trimmed by 9 bases and 3 bases, with 18 bases remaining between them. Germline CDR1 reads LNHDA; CDR2 reads SQIVND (reference sequence). The CDR3 extends over 14 amino acids. The CDR3 here is CASRSGDSLYEQYF. As DNA, the CDR3 is TGTGCCAGCCGTTCGGGAGATTCGCTCTACGAGCAGTACTTC. Full variable domain (outside the CDR3, taken from reference TRBV19 and TRBJ2-7): DGGITQSPKYLFRKEGQNVTLSCEQNLNHDAMYWYRQDPGQGLRLIYYSQIVNDFQKGDIAEGYSVSREKKESFPLTVTSAQKNPTAFYLCASRSGDSLYEQYFGPGTRLTVT.